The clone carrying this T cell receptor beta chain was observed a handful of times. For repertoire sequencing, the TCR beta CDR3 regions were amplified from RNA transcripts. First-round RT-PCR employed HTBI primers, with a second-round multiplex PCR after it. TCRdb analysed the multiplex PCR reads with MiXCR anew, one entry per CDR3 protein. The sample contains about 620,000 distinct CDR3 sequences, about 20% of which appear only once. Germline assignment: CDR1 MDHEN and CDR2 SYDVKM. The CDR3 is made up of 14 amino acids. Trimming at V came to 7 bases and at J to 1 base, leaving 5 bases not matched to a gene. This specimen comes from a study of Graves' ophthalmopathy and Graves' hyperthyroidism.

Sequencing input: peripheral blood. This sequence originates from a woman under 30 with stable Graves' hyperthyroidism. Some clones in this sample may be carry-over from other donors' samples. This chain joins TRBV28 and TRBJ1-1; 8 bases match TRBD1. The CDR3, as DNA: TGTGCCAGCAAAACTGGACAGGGGAACACTGAAGCTTTCTTT. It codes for CASKTGQGNTEAFF. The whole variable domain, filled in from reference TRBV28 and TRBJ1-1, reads DVKVTQSSRYLVKRTGEKVFLECVQDMDHENMFWYRQDPGLGLRLIYFSYDVKMKEKGDIPEGYSVSREKKERFSLILESASTNQTSMYLCASKTGQGNTEAFFGQGTRLTVV.